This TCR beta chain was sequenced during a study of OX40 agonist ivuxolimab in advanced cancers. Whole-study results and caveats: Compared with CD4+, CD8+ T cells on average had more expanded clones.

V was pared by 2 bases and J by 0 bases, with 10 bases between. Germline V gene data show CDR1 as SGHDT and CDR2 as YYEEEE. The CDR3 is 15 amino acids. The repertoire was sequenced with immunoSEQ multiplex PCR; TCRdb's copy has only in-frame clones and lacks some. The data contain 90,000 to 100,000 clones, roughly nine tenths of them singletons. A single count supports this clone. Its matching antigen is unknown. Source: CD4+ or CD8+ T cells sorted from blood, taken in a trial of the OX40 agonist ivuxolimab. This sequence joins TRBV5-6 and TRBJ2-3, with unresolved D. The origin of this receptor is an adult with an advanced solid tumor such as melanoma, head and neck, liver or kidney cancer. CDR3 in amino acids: CASSFYFASTDTQYF. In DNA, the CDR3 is TGTGCCAGCAGCTTTTATTTTGCTAGCACAGATACGCAGTATTTT.